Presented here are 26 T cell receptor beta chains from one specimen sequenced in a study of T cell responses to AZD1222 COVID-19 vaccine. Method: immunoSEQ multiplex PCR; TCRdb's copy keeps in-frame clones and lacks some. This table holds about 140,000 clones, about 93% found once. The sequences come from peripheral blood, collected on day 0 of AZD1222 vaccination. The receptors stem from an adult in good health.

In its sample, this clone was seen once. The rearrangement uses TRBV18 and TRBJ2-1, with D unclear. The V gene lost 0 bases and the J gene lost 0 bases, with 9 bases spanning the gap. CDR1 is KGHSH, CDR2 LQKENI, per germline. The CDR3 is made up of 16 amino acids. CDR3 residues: CASSPPGQSSYNEQFF. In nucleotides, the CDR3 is TGTGCCAGCTCACCACCAGGGCAGAGCTCCTACAATGAGCAGTTCTTC.

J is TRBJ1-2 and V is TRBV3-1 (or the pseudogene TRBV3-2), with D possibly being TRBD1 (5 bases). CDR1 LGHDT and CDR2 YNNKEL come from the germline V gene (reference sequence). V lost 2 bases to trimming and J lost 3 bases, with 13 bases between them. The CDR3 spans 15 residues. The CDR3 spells CASSQLVTGDYGYTF. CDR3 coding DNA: TGTGCCAGCAGCCAACTGGTAACAGGCGACTATGGCTACACCTTC.

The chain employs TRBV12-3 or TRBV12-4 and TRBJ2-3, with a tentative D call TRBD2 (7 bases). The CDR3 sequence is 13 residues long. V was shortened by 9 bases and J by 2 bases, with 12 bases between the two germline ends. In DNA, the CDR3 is TGTGCCAGTGCGGGGGCCACCACAGATACGCAGTATTTT. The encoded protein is CASAGATTDTQYF.

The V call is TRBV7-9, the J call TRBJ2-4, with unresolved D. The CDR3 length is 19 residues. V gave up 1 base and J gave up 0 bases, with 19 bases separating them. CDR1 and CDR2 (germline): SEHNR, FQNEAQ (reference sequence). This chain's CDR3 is CASSLVPLTGPLAKNIQYF. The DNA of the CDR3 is TGTGCCAGCAGCTTAGTGCCCCTAACCGGGCCGCTAGCCAAAAACATTCAGTACTTC. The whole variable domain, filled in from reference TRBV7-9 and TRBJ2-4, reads DTGVSQNPRHKITKRGQNVTFRCDPISEHNRLYWYRQTLGQGPEFLTYFQNEAQLEKSRLLSDRFSAERPKGSFSTLEIQRTEQGDSAMYLCASSLVPLTGPLAKNIQYFGAGTRLSVL.

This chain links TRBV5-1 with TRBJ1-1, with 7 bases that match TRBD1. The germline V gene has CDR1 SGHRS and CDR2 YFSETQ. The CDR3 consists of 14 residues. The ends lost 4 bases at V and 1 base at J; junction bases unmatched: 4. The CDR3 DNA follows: TGCGCCAGCAGCACGGGGACAGCGAACACTGAAGCTTTCTTT. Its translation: CASSTGTANTEAFF.

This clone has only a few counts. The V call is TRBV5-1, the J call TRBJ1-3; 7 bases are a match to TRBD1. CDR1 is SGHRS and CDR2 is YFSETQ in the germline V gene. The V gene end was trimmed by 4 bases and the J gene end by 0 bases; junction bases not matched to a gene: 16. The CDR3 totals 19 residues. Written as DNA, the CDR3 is TGCGCCAGCAGCCCGGTGAGGACAGGACTGATAAGCTCTGGAAACACCATATATTTT. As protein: CASSPVRTGLISSGNTIYF.

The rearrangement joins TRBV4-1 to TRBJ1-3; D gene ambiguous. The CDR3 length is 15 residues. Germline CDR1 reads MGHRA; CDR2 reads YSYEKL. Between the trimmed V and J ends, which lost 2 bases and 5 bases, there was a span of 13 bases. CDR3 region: CASSQPARMRNTIYF. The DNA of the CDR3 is TGCGCCAGCAGCCAACCCGCCCGGATGAGAAACACCATATATTTT.

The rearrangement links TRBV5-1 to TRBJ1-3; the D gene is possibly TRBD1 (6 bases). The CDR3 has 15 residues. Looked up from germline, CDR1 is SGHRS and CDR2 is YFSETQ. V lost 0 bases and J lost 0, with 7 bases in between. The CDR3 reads CASSLEGDSGNTIYF. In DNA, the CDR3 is TGCGCCAGCAGCTTGGAGGGGGACTCTGGAAACACCATATATTTT.

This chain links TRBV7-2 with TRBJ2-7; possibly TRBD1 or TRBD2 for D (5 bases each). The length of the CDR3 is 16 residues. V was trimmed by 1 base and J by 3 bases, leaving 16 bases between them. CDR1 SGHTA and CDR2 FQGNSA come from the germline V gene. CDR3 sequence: CASSLGGNSPIYEQYF. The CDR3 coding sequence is TGTGCCAGCAGCTTAGGGGGGAATTCACCTATCTACGAGCAGTACTTC.

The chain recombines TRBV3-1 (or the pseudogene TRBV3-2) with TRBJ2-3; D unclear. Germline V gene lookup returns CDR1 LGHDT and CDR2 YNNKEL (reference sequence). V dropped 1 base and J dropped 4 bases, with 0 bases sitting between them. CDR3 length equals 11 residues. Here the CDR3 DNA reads TGTGCCAGCAGCCAAGCAGATACGCAGTATTTT. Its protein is CASSQADTQYF.

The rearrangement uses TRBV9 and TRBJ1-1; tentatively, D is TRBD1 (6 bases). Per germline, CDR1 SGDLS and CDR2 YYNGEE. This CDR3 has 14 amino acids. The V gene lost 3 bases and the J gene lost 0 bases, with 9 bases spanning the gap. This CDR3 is CASSGTVMNTEAFF. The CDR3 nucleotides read TGTGCCAGCAGCGGGACAGTTATGAACACTGAAGCTTTCTTT.

CDR3 DNA: TGTGCCAGCAGTTTATGGTCGGGGACCGGGGAGCTGTTTTTT. It is translated as CASSLWSGTGELFF. The chain couples TRBV28 to TRBJ2-2; TRBD2 might be the D (5 bases). Trimming pared 0 bases from V and 5 bases from J, leaving 7 bases between. Per germline, CDR1 MDHEN and CDR2 SYDVKM. CDR3 length: 14 amino acids.

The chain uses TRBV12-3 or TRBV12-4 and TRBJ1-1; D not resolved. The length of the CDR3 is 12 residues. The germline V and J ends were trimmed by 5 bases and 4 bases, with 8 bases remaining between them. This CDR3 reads CASSRRSTEAFF. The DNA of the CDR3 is TGTGCCAGCAGTCGTCGGAGCACTGAAGCTTTCTTT.

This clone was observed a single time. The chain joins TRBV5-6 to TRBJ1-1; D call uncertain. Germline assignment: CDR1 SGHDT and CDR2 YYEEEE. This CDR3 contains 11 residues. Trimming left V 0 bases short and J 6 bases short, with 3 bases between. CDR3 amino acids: CASSLVSEAFF. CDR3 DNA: TGTGCCAGCAGCTTGGTATCTGAAGCTTTCTTT.

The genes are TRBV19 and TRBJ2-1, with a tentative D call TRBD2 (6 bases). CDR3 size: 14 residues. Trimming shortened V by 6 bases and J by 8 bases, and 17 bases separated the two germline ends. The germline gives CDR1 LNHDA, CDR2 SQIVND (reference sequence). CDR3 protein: CASSPGTPIDEQFF. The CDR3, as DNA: TGTGCCAGTAGCCCCGGGACTCCAATCGATGAGCAGTTCTTC.

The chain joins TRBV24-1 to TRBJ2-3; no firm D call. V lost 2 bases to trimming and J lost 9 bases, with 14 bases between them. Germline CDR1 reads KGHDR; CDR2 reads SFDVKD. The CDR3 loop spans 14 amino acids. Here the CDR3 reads CATSDSRSGATQYF. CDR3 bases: TGTGCCACCAGTGATTCACGGTCCGGAGCCACGCAGTATTTT.

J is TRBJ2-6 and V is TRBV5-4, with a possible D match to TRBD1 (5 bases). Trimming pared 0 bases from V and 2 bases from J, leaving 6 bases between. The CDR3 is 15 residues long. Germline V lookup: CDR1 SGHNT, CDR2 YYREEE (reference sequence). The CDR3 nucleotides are TGTGCCAGCAGCTTGGGGGGCCCTGGGGCCAACGTCCTGACTTTC. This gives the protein CASSLGGPGANVLTF.

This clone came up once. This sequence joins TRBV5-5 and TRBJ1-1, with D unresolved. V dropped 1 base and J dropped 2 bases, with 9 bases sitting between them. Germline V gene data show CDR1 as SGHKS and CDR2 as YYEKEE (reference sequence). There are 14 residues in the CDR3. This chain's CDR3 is CASSLYKGNTEAFF. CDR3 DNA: TGTGCCAGCAGCTTGTATAAGGGTAACACTGAAGCTTTCTTT.

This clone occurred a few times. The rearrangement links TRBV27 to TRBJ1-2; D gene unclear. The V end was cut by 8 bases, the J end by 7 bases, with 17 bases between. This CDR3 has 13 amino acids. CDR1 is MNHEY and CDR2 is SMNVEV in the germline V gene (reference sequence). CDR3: CASRLYSSGGYTF. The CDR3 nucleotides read TGTGCCAGCCGACTTTATTCATCTGGTGGCTACACCTTC.

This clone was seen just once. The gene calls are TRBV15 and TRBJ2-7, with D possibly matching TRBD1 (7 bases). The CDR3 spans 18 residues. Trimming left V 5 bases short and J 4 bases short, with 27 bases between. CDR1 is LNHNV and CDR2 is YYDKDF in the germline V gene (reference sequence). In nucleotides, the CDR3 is TGTGCCACCAGCGAGGGGGTGGCGGGACAGATCAAGACTTACGAGCAGTACTTC. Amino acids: CATSEGVAGQIKTYEQYF.

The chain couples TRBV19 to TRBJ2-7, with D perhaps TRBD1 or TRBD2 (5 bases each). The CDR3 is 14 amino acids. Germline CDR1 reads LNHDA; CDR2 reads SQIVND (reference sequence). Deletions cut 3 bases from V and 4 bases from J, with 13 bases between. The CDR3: CASSMNFWGYEQYF. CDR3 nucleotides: TGTGCCAGTAGTATGAATTTTTGGGGGTACGAGCAGTACTTC.

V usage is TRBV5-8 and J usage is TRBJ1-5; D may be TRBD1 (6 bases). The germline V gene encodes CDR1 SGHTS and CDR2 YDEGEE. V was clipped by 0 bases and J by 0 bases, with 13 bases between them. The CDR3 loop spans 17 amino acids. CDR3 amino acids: CASSLAGGPYSNQPQHF. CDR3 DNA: TGTGCCAGCAGCTTGGCCGGGGGCCCTTATAGCAATCAGCCCCAGCATTTT.

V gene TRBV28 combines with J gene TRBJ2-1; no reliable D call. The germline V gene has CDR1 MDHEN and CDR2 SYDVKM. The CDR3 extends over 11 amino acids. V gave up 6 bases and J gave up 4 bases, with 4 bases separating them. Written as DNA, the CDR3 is TGTGCCAGCAGAGTTTACAATGAGCAGTTCTTC. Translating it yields CASRVYNEQFF.

The CDR3 nucleotides are TGTGCCAGTAGTACAGAACCGGGACTAATGTACTATGGCTACACCTTC. It encodes CASSTEPGLMYYGYTF. The rearrangement joins TRBV19 to TRBJ1-2, with D possibly being TRBD1 (5 bases). CDR1 is LNHDA and CDR2 is SQIVND in the germline V gene (reference sequence). Trimming shortened V by 4 bases and J by 3 bases, and 18 bases separated the two germline ends. This CDR3 spans 16 amino acids.

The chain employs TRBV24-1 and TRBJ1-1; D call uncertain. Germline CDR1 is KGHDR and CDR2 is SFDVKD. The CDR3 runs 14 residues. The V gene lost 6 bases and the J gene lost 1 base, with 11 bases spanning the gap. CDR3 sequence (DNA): TGTGCCACCAGTCCTGGTGTTGGGAACACTGAAGCTTTCTTT. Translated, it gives CATSPGVGNTEAFF.

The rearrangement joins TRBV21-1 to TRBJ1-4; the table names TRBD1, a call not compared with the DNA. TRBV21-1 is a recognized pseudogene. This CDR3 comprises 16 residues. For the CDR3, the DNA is TGTGCCAGCAGCAAAGAGTCCAGGGGGCTTTATGAAAAACTGTTTTTT. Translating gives CASSKESRGLYEKLFF.